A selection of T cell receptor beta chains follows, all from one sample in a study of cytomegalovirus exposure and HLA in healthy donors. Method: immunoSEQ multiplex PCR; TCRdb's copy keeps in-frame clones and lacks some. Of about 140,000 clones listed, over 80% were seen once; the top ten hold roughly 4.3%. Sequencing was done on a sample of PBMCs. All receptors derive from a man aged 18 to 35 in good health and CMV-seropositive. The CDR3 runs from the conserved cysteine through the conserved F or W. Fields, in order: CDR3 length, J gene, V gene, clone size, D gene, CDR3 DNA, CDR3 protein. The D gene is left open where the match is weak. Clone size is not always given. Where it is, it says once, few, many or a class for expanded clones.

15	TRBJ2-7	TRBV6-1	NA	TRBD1	TGTGCCAGCAGTGAGCCCGGGACAGTGACCTACGAGCAGTACTTC	CASSEPGTVTYEQYF
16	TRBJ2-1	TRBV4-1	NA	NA	TGCGCCAGCAGCCAAGAAACGGGGAGCTCCTACAATGAGCAGTTCTTC	CASSQETGSSYNEQFF
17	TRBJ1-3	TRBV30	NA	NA	TGTGCCTGGAGTGTACGATTCCAGTCCCCCTCTGGAAACACCATATATTTT	CAWSVRFQSPSGNTIYF
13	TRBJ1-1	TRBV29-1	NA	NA	TGCAGCAGCAGGTGGGGTCGGGGCACTGAAGCTTTCTTT	CSSRWGRGTEAFF
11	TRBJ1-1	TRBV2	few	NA	TGTGCCAGCAGTTCATACACTGAAGCTTTCTTT	CASSSYTEAFF
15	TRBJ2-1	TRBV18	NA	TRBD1	TGTGCCAGCTCACCGCGACAGGGTGGGTACAATGAGCAGTTCTTC	CASSPRQGGYNEQFF
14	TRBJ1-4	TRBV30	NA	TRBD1	TGTGCCTGGAGTTTAGGACAGGCGAATGAAAAACTGTTTTTT	CAWSLGQANEKLFF
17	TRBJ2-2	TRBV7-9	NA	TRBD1	TGTGCCAGCAACGCGATGCAGGGGGCTACTCGTGCCGGGGAGCTGTTTTTT	CASNAMQGATRAGELFF
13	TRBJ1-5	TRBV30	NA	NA	TGTGCCTGGGGCCTACAGGGCAATCAGCCCCAGCATTTT	CAWGLQGNQPQHF
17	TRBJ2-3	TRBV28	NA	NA	TGTGCCAGCAGTCCAGGACTAGAGGGGGTGGGCACAGATACGCAGTATTTT	CASSPGLEGVGTDTQYF
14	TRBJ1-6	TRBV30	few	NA	TGTGCCTGGAGTGTACGACGGGGAGGGTCACCCCTCCACTTT	CAWSVRRGGSPLHF
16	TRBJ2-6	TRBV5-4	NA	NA	TGTGCCAGCAGCCAAGGACTCTTCTCTGGGGCCAACGTCCTGACTTTC	CASSQGLFSGANVLTF
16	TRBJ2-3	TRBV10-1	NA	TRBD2	TGCGCCAGCAGTGAGTCCCAGCGGGAGGATTCAGATACGCAGTATTTT	CASSESQREDSDTQYF
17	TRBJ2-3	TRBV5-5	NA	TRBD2	TGTGCCAGCAGCGCTGCTCTGGCCAGCGGGAGGGTGGATACGCAGTATTTT	CASSAALASGRVDTQYF
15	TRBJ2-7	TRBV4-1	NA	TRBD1	TGCGCCAGCAGTCCACAAGGGGACAGGGCCCACGAGCAGTACTTC	CASSPQGDRAHEQYF
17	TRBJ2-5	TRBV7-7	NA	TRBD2	TGTGCCAGCAGCTGGACTAGCGGGAGCCCCGGGGGGGAGACCCAGTACTTC	CASSWTSGSPGGETQYF
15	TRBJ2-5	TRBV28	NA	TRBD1	TGTGCCAGCAGGCCCGCAGGGGGCTCTTGGCGGCCCCAGTACTTC	CASRPAGGSWRPQYF
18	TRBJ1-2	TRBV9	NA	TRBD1	TGTGCCAGCAGCACGGGAACTGACAGGGACGAGACTAACTATGGCTACACCTTC	CASSTGTDRDETNYGYTF
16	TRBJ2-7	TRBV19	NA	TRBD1	TGTGCCAGTAGTCCGATTAGACAGGGGGGCACCTACGAGCAGTACTTC	CASSPIRQGGTYEQYF
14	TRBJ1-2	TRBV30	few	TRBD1	TGTGCCCTCATGGCGGGACAGGGTTACTATGGCTACACCTTC	CALMAGQGYYGYTF
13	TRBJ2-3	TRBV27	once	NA	TGTGCCAGCAGCGTCCCAGGGAAAGATACGCAGTATTTT	CASSVPGKDTQYF
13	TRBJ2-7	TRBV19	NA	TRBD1	TGTGCCAGTAGTGGACAGGGTTACTACGAGCAGTACTTC	CASSGQGYYEQYF
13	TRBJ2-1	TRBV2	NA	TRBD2	TGTGCCAGCGATCTAGCGGGAGGGAATGAGCAGTTCTTC	CASDLAGGNEQFF
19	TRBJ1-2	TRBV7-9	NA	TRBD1	TGTGCCAGCAGCTCATTCGATTCCCGGACAGGGCGGGCTAACTATGGCTACACCTTC	CASSSFDSRTGRANYGYTF
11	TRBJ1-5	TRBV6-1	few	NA	TGTGCCAGCAGTCGTAATCAGCCCCAGCATTTT	CASSRNQPQHF
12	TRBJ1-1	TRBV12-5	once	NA	TGTGCTAGTGGCCATGCAGGGACAGAAGCTTTCTTT	CASGHAGTEAFF
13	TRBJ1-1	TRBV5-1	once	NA	TGCGCCAGCAGCGGTAGTTCGAACACTGAAGCTTTCTTT	CASSGSSNTEAFF
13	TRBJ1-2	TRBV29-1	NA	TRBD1	TGCAGCGCTCCAAACAGGGGCCTCTATGGCTACACCTTC	CSAPNRGLYGYTF
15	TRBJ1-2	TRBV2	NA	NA	TGTGCCAGCAGTGATCTAATAAATCTATTGAGTGGCTACACCTTC	CASSDLINLLSGYTF
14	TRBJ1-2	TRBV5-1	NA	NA	TGCGCCAGCAGCCGGGACTCCGTGATCTATGGCTACACCTTC	CASSRDSVIYGYTF
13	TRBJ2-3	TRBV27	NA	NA	TGTGCCAGCAGGGGCAGGGGCACAGATACGCAGTATTTT	CASRGRGTDTQYF
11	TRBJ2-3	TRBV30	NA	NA	TGTGCCTGGTCGTCCACAGATACGCAGTATTTT	CAWSSTDTQYF
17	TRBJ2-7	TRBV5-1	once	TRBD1	TGCGCCAGCAGCTTGGGAGATGGGACAGGTCCATCCTACGAGCAGTACTTC	CASSLGDGTGPSYEQYF
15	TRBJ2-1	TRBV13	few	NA	TGTGCCAGCAGCTTAGGCGGACATACCTACAATGAGCAGTTCTTC	CASSLGGHTYNEQFF
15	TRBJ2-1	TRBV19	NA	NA	TGTGCCAGTAGCCCCACGATGGGGGGCTACAATGAGCAGTTCTTC	CASSPTMGGYNEQFF
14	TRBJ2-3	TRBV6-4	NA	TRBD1	TGTGCCAGCGGGACAGGGGGCGGAACAGATACGCAGTATTTT	CASGTGGGTDTQYF
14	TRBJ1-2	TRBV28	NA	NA	TGTGCCAGCAGTCCCGCAGGGCTGGGCTATGGCTACACCTTC	CASSPAGLGYGYTF
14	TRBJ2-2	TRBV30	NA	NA	TGTGCCTGGAGTGGGACAGCCTGGCCCGGGGAGCTGTTTTTT	CAWSGTAWPGELFF
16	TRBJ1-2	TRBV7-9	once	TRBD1	TGTGCCAGCAGCTTAGCGACAGGGGGCGGTTTTTATGGCTACACCTTC	CASSLATGGGFYGYTF
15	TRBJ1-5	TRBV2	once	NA	TGTGCCAGCAGTGAAGCGCTTCGTGGAGTTCAGCCCCAGCATTTT	CASSEALRGVQPQHF
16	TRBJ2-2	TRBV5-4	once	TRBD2	TGTGCCAGCAGCTGGCTAGCGGGAGGGGTTCCCGGGGAGCTGTTTTTT	CASSWLAGGVPGELFF